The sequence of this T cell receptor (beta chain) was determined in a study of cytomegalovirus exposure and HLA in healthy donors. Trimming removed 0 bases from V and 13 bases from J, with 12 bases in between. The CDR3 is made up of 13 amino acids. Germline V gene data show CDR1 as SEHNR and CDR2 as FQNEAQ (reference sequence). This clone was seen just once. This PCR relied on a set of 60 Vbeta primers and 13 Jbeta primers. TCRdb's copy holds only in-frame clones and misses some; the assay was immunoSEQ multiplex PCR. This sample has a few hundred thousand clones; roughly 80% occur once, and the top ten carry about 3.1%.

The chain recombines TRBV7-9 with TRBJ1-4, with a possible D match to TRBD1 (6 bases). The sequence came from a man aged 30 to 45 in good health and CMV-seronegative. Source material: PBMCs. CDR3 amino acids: CASSLAPGGGLFF. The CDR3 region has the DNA TGTGCCAGCAGCTTAGCGCCGGGGGGCGGACTGTTTTTT.